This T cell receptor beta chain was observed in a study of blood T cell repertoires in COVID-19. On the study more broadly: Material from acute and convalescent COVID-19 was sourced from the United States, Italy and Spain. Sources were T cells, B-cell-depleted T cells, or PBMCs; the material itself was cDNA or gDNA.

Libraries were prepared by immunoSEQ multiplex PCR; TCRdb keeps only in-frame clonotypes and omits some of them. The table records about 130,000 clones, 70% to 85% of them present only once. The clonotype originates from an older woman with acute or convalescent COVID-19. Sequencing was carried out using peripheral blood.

CDR3 loop: CASRLDRGGYGYTF. The DNA of the CDR3 is TGTGCCAGTCGACTGGACAGGGGGGGGTATGGCTACACCTTC. The chain carries TRBV19 and TRBJ1-2, with 10 bases aligning to TRBD1. The V gene's germline CDR1 is LNHDA and CDR2 SQIVND (reference sequence). The CDR3 has 14 amino acids. Trimming at V came to 8 bases and at J to 5 bases, leaving 8 bases not matched to a gene.